These T cell receptor beta chains were read from a single sample in a study of Ad26.COV2.S vaccination and SARS-CoV-2 variants. TCRdb's copy holds only in-frame clones and misses some; the assay was immunoSEQ multiplex PCR. Of 450,000 to 550,000 clones in the sample, about 89% were seen once. Sequenced here: peripheral blood, sampled in a trial of Ad26.COV2.S vaccine versus placebo. The source is a person between 18 and 59 years old who received the Ad26.COV2.S COVID-19 vaccine or a placebo. CDR3s include the opening cysteine and the closing phenylalanine or tryptophan. D genes are given only for firm matches. Clone size is shown for a subset of rows, as once, few, many or a class of expanded clone.

cdr3_nt: TGTGCCAGCAGTGAGGATCAACAAGAGACCCAGTACTTC
cdr3_aa: CASSEDQQETQYF
d_call: -
clone_size: -
cdr3_length: 13
j_call: TRBJ2-5
v_call: TRBV2

cdr3_nt: TGTGCCAGCAGCCACGAAATCGACAGGCTAAGCTACGAGCAGTACTTC
cdr3_aa: CASSHEIDRLSYEQYF
d_call: -
clone_size: -
cdr3_length: 16
j_call: TRBJ2-7
v_call: TRBV11-2

cdr3_nt: TGCGCCAGCAGCCGGGACAGGAGCTCCTACAATGAGCAGTTCTTC
cdr3_aa: CASSRDRSSYNEQFF
d_call: TRBD1
clone_size: -
cdr3_length: 15
j_call: TRBJ2-1
v_call: TRBV5-1

cdr3_nt: TGTGCCAGCAGCCTGACTAGCGGGGGTTACGAGCAGTACTTC
cdr3_aa: CASSLTSGGYEQYF
d_call: TRBD2
clone_size: -
cdr3_length: 14
j_call: TRBJ2-7
v_call: TRBV27

cdr3_nt: TGTGCCAGCAGCTTCGGAGGGGGCATCGAGCAGTACTTC
cdr3_aa: CASSFGGGIEQYF
d_call: -
clone_size: -
cdr3_length: 13
j_call: TRBJ2-7
v_call: TRBV5-6

cdr3_nt: TGTGCCAGCAGCCTTTTCTCGAACACTGAAGCTTTCTTT
cdr3_aa: CASSLFSNTEAFF
d_call: -
clone_size: -
cdr3_length: 13
j_call: TRBJ1-1
v_call: TRBV12-3/TRBV12-4

cdr3_nt: TGTGCCAGCAGCCCAACATTCGGACGGTACTCTGGAAACACCATATATTTT
cdr3_aa: CASSPTFGRYSGNTIYF
d_call: -
clone_size: -
cdr3_length: 17
j_call: TRBJ1-3
v_call: TRBV14

cdr3_nt: TGTGCCAGCAGCCACCCGGGACACCGCGCTTTCTTT
cdr3_aa: CASSHPGHRAFF
d_call: -
clone_size: -
cdr3_length: 12
j_call: TRBJ1-1
v_call: TRBV3-1/TRBV3-2

cdr3_nt: TGCAGCGTTTCCAGGGGGCTATACGAGCAGTACTTC
cdr3_aa: CSVSRGLYEQYF
d_call: TRBD1
clone_size: -
cdr3_length: 12
j_call: TRBJ2-7
v_call: TRBV29-1

cdr3_nt: TGTGCCTGGACCCGGGACAGCACAGATACGCAGTATTTT
cdr3_aa: CAWTRDSTDTQYF
d_call: -
clone_size: once
cdr3_length: 13
j_call: TRBJ2-3
v_call: TRBV30

cdr3_nt: TGTGCCAGCAGCTTAATAGGAGGAGATACGCAGTATTTT
cdr3_aa: CASSLIGGDTQYF
d_call: -
clone_size: -
cdr3_length: 13
j_call: TRBJ2-3
v_call: TRBV7-9

cdr3_nt: TGTGCCAGCAGACAAGCTGCAACAGGGGCTAATTCACCCCTCCACTTT
cdr3_aa: CASRQAATGANSPLHF
d_call: TRBD1
clone_size: -
cdr3_length: 16
j_call: TRBJ1-6
v_call: TRBV5-5

cdr3_nt: TGTGCCAGCACCTTGAGCGGGTTACTAAGCAATGAGCAGTTCTTC
cdr3_aa: CASTLSGLLSNEQFF
d_call: -
clone_size: -
cdr3_length: 15
j_call: TRBJ2-1
v_call: TRBV2

cdr3_nt: TGTGCCAGCAGCTCCGGCGGGAGCTCCTACAATGAGCAGTTCTTC
cdr3_aa: CASSSGGSSYNEQFF
d_call: TRBD2
clone_size: -
cdr3_length: 15
j_call: TRBJ2-1
v_call: TRBV7-9

cdr3_nt: TGCGCCAGCAGCTTACGGACCGACGGCTACGAGCAGTACTTC
cdr3_aa: CASSLRTDGYEQYF
d_call: -
clone_size: -
cdr3_length: 14
j_call: TRBJ2-7
v_call: TRBV5-1

cdr3_nt: TGTGCCAGTAGTATGACAACAACTAATGAAAAACTGTTTTTT
cdr3_aa: CASSMTTTNEKLFF
d_call: -
clone_size: -
cdr3_length: 14
j_call: TRBJ1-4
v_call: TRBV19

cdr3_nt: TGTGCCAGCAGCCTCGGCAGAACTTATAGCAATCAGCCCCAGCATTTT
cdr3_aa: CASSLGRTYSNQPQHF
d_call: -
clone_size: -
cdr3_length: 16
j_call: TRBJ1-5
v_call: TRBV3-1/TRBV3-2

cdr3_nt: TGTGCCAGTACGGCTAGCGGGGTAGGGAACCAAGAGACCCAGTACTTC
cdr3_aa: CASTASGVGNQETQYF
d_call: TRBD2
clone_size: -
cdr3_length: 16
j_call: TRBJ2-5
v_call: TRBV19

cdr3_nt: TGTGCCAGCAGTTACACGGGACGGTATAATTCACCCCTCCACTTT
cdr3_aa: CASSYTGRYNSPLHF
d_call: -
clone_size: once
cdr3_length: 15
j_call: TRBJ1-6
v_call: TRBV6-5

cdr3_nt: TGTGGGTCAGGTCCGCTCTATGGCTACACCTTC
cdr3_aa: CGSGPLYGYTF
d_call: -
clone_size: -
cdr3_length: 11
j_call: TRBJ1-2
v_call: TRBV28

cdr3_nt: TGTGCCAGCAGCTTGGTTGCGACGGAGTATGGCTACACCTTC
cdr3_aa: CASSLVATEYGYTF
d_call: -
clone_size: -
cdr3_length: 14
j_call: TRBJ1-2
v_call: TRBV5-4

cdr3_nt: TGTGCCACCTCATGGGGTAGCGGGGACACAGATACGCAGTATTTT
cdr3_aa: CATSWGSGDTDTQYF
d_call: TRBD2
clone_size: -
cdr3_length: 15
j_call: TRBJ2-3
v_call: TRBV28

cdr3_nt: TGTGCCAGTAGTCGTCGGGACAGGGGGCTGGCGATTAGCAATCAGCCCCAGCATTTT
cdr3_aa: CASSRRDRGLAISNQPQHF
d_call: TRBD1
clone_size: -
cdr3_length: 19
j_call: TRBJ1-5
v_call: TRBV19

cdr3_nt: TGTGCCAGCAGCCAAATGGGACGGGGGGGAAACACTGAAGCTTTCTTT
cdr3_aa: CASSQMGRGGNTEAFF
d_call: -
clone_size: -
cdr3_length: 16
j_call: TRBJ1-1
v_call: TRBV3-1/TRBV3-2

cdr3_nt: TGTGCCAGCAGCCCCCTGCTAGCGGCCAGCTCCTACAATGAGCAGTTCTTC
cdr3_aa: CASSPLLAASSYNEQFF
d_call: TRBD2
clone_size: -
cdr3_length: 17
j_call: TRBJ2-1
v_call: TRBV9

cdr3_nt: TGTGCCAGCAGTTTATACAGCGGGAGCTCCTACAATGAGCAGTTCTTC
cdr3_aa: CASSLYSGSSYNEQFF
d_call: TRBD2
clone_size: -
cdr3_length: 16
j_call: TRBJ2-1
v_call: TRBV27

cdr3_nt: TGTGCCAGCAGCTTCTTCGACCAGCCCCAGCATTTT
cdr3_aa: CASSFFDQPQHF
d_call: -
clone_size: -
cdr3_length: 12
j_call: TRBJ1-5
v_call: TRBV7-2

cdr3_nt: TGTGCCAGCAGCCCGGGGCCGAGCGCCTACGAGCAGTACTTC
cdr3_aa: CASSPGPSAYEQYF
d_call: -
clone_size: -
cdr3_length: 14
j_call: TRBJ2-7
v_call: TRBV7-2

cdr3_nt: TGTGCCAGCTCACCCGGGACTAGCGGCTACAATGAGCAGTTCTTC
cdr3_aa: CASSPGTSGYNEQFF
d_call: TRBD2
clone_size: -
cdr3_length: 15
j_call: TRBJ2-1
v_call: TRBV18

cdr3_nt: TGTGCCATCGGCGCCGGGACGGGATATAATTCACCCCTCCACTTT
cdr3_aa: CAIGAGTGYNSPLHF
d_call: -
clone_size: -
cdr3_length: 15
j_call: TRBJ1-6
v_call: TRBV10-3

cdr3_nt: TGTGCCAGCAGCTTAGTGCGGGGGTATGAGCAGTTCTTC
cdr3_aa: CASSLVRGYEQFF
d_call: TRBD2
clone_size: -
cdr3_length: 13
j_call: TRBJ2-1
v_call: TRBV7-9

cdr3_nt: TGTGCCAGCTGTAAGAGCGGGGCTTTGAGCTACGAGCAGTACTTC
cdr3_aa: CASCKSGALSYEQYF
d_call: TRBD2
clone_size: -
cdr3_length: 15
j_call: TRBJ2-7
v_call: TRBV6-5

cdr3_nt: TGTGCCAGCAGCCAAGTCCCAGGGAACACCGGGGAGCTGTTTTTT
cdr3_aa: CASSQVPGNTGELFF
d_call: -
clone_size: -
cdr3_length: 15
j_call: TRBJ2-2
v_call: TRBV14

cdr3_nt: TGTGCCAGCTCACCAAGGCAGGGGGACACCGGGGAGCTGTTTTTT
cdr3_aa: CASSPRQGDTGELFF
d_call: TRBD1
clone_size: -
cdr3_length: 15
j_call: TRBJ2-2
v_call: TRBV18

cdr3_nt: TGTGCCAGCAGCCCCGGGACAGGGAAAAACTATGGCTACACCTTC
cdr3_aa: CASSPGTGKNYGYTF
d_call: TRBD1
clone_size: -
cdr3_length: 15
j_call: TRBJ1-2
v_call: TRBV11-2

cdr3_nt: TGTGCCAGTAGTATCCGGAACAGGTTCGGAAACACCATATATTTT
cdr3_aa: CASSIRNRFGNTIYF
d_call: -
clone_size: -
cdr3_length: 15
j_call: TRBJ1-3
v_call: TRBV19

cdr3_nt: TGTGCCAGCAGTTTTTGGGGAAACGGACCACCCTACAATGAGCAGTTCTTC
cdr3_aa: CASSFWGNGPPYNEQFF
d_call: -
clone_size: -
cdr3_length: 17
j_call: TRBJ2-1
v_call: TRBV27

cdr3_nt: TGTGCCAGCTCAAGGACAGGGTCCGAGCAGTACTTC
cdr3_aa: CASSRTGSEQYF
d_call: TRBD1
clone_size: -
cdr3_length: 12
j_call: TRBJ2-7
v_call: TRBV18

cdr3_nt: TGTGCCAGCAGCGTAGACGGGAACACTGAAGCTTTCTTT
cdr3_aa: CASSVDGNTEAFF
d_call: -
clone_size: few
cdr3_length: 13
j_call: TRBJ1-1
v_call: TRBV7-3

cdr3_nt: TGTGCCAGCAGCTTAATCCCCACCCTGACGGAGGGGTCCTACGAGCAGTACTTC
cdr3_aa: CASSLIPTLTEGSYEQYF
d_call: -
clone_size: -
cdr3_length: 18
j_call: TRBJ2-7
v_call: TRBV7-3

cdr3_nt: TGTGCCAGCAGTTCAAGACAGGGCAACTGGGGCTACACCTTC
cdr3_aa: CASSSRQGNWGYTF
d_call: TRBD1
clone_size: -
cdr3_length: 14
j_call: TRBJ1-2
v_call: TRBV27

cdr3_nt: TGCGCCAGCAGCCTGGACAGGGTGGAAGCTTTCTTT
cdr3_aa: CASSLDRVEAFF
d_call: TRBD1
clone_size: -
cdr3_length: 12
j_call: TRBJ1-1
v_call: TRBV4-1